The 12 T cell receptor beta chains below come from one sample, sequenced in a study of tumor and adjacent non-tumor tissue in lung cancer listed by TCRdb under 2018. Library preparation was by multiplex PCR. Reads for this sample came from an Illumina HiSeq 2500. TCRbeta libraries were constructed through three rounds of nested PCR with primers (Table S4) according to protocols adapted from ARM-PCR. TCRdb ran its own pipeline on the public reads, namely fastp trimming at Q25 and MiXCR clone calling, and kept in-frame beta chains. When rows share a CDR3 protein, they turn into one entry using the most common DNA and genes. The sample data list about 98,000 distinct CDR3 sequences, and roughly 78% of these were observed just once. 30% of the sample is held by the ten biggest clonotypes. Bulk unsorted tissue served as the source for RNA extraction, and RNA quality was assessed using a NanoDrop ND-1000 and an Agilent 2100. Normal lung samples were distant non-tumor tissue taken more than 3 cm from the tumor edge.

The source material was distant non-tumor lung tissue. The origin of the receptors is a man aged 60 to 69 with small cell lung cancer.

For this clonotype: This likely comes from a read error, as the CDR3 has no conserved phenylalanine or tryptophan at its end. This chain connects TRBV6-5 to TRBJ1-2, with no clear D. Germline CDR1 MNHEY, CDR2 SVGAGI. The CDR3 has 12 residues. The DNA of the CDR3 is TGTGCCAGCAGGCGCGGTAACTATTGCTACACCTTA. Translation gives CASRRGNYCYTL.

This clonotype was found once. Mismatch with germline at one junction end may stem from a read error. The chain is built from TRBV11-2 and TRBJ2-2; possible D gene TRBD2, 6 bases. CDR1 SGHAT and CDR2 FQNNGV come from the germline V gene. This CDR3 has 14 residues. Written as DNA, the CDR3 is TGTGCCAGCAGCCGGTTGGGCGGGGTCTGGGACCTGTTTTTT. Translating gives CASSRLGGVWDLFF.

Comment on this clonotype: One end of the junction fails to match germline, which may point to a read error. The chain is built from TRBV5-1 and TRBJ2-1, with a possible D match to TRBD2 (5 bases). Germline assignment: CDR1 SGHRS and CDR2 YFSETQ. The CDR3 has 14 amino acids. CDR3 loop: CASSFERVANEQFF. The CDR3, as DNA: TGCGCCAGTAGCTTTGAGAGGGTTGCCAATGAGCAGTTCTTC. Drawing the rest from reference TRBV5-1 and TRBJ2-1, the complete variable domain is KAGVTQTPRYLIKTRGQQVTLSCSPISGHRSVSWYQQTPGQGLQFLFEYFSETQRNKGNFPGRFSGRQFSNSRSEMNVSTLELGDSALYLCASSFERVANEQFFGPGTRLTVL.

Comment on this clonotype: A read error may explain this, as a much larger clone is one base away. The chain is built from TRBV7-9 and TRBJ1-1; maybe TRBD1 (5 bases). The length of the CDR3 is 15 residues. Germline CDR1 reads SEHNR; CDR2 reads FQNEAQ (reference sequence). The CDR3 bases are TGTGTCAGCAGCGCGACAGTGGGGCTGAACACTGAAGCTTTCTTT. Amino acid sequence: CVSSATVGLNTEAFF.

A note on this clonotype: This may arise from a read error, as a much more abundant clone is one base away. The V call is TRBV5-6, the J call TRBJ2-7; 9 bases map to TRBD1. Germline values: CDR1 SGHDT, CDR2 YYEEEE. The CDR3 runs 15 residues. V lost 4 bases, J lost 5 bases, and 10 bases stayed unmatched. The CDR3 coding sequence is TGTGCCAGCAGCCCGGACAGGGGAGTCTACGACGAGCAGTACTTC. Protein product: CASSPDRGVYDEQYF.

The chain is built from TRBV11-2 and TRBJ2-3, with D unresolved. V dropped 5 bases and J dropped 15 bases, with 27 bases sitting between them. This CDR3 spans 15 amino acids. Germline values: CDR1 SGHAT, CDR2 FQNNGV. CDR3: CASSLAIASPDTRYF. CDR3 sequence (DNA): TGTGCCAGCAGCCTGGCGATAGCAAGCCCAGATACGCGATATTTT.

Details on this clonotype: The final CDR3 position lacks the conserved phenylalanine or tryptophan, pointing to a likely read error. The CDR3 reads CASNYAAGGRGWTEAFL. The CDR3 nucleotides read TGTGCCAGCAATTACGCCGCAGGGGGCCGTGGATGGACTGAAGCTTTCCTT. This chain links TRBV6-5 with TRBJ1-1; TRBD1 agrees at 8 bases. Germline V gives CDR1 MNHEY, CDR2 SVGAGI. There are 17 residues in the CDR3.

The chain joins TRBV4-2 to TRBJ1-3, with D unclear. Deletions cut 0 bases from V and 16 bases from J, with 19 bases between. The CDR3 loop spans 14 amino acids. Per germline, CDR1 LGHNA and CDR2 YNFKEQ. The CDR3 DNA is TGTGCCAGCAGCCAAGAATCCGGCGGAAACATCATGTATTTT. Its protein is CASSQESGGNIMYF.

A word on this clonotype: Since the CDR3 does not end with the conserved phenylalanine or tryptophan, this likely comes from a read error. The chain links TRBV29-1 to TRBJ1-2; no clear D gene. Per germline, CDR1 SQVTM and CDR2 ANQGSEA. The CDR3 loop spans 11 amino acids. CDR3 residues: CSVVLVYGYTL. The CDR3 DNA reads TGTAGCGTTGTGCTGGTCTATGGCTACACCTTA.

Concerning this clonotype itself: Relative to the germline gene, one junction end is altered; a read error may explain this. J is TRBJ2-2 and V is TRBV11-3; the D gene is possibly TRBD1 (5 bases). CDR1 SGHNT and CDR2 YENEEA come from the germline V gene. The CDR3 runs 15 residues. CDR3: CVSSFTREFPGELFF. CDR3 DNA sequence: TGTGTCAGCAGCTTTACCAGGGAATTCCCCGGGGAGCTGTTTTTT.

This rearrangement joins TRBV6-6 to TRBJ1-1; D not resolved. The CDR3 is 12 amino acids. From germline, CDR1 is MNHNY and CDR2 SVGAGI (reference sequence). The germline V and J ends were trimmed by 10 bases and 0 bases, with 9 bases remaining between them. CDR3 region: CANGTVNTEAFF. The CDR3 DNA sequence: TGTGCCAACGGTACGGTGAACACTGAAGCTTTCTTT.

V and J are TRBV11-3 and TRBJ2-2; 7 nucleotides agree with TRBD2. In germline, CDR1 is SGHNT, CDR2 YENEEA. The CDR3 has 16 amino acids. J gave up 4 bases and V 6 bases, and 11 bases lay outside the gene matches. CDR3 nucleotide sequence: TGTGCCAGCAGTTTAACTGCGGGAGTGATCACCGGGGAGCTGTTTTTT. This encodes CASSLTAGVITGELFF. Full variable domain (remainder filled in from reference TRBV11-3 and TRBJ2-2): EAGVVQSPRYKIIEKKQPVAFWCNPISGHNTLYWYLQNLGQGPELLIRYENEEAVDDSQLPKDRFSAERLKGVDSTLKIQPAELGDSAVYLCASSLTAGVITGELFFGEGSRLTVL.